The 7 T cell receptor beta chains reported below all come from one sample, sequenced in a study of human thymus T cells. The method was immunoSEQ multiplex PCR; TCRdb's version includes in-frame clones alone and lacks a portion of them. The data contain more than 45,000 clones, approximately 95% of them singletons. The specimen sequenced was blood. The receptors here all came from a boy under two years old with a congenital heart defect but otherwise immunologically healthy.

The chain has TRBV10-3 and TRBJ1-2; 9 bases match TRBD1. This CDR3 has 15 amino acids. V gave up 1 base and J gave up 5 bases; unmatched junction bases: 5. CDR1 is ENHRY, CDR2 SYGVKD, per germline. The CDR3 DNA reads TGTGCCATCAGTGAGTTAATCGGGACAGGGTATGGCTACACCTTC. Translated: CAISELIGTGYGYTF.

The V call is TRBV2, the J call TRBJ2-7; 7 bases align to TRBD1. The CDR3 runs to 15 residues. J was trimmed by 2 bases and V by 7 bases; bases with no gene match: 11. CDR1 SNHLY and CDR2 FYNNEI come from the germline V gene. This chain's CDR3 is CASNRDSFRPYEQYF. CDR3 coding DNA: TGTGCCAGCAACCGGGACAGCTTCCGACCCTACGAGCAGTACTTC.

The chain carries TRBV11-2 and TRBJ1-4; a weak D match, TRBD1 (5 bases). The CDR3 contains 15 residues. The V gene lost 3 bases and the J gene lost 3 bases, with 11 bases spanning the gap. The germline V gene has CDR1 SGHAT and CDR2 FQNNGV. The CDR3: CASSFATAANEKLFF. The CDR3 DNA is TGTGCCAGCAGCTTCGCGACAGCAGCTAATGAAAAACTGTTTTTT.

The chain is built from TRBV10-3 and TRBJ2-7; the D gene is possibly TRBD1 (5 bases). V was pared by 6 bases and J by 0 bases, with 12 bases between. The CDR3 is made up of 14 amino acids. Germline V gene lookup returns CDR1 ENHRY and CDR2 SYGVKD. In DNA, the CDR3 is TGTGCCATCAGACGACAGAGCAGCTCCTACGAGCAGTACTTC. Its translation is CAIRRQSSSYEQYF.

The rearrangement uses TRBV4-1 and TRBJ1-5; 8 bases match TRBD1. Looked up from germline, CDR1 is MGHRA and CDR2 is YSYEKL. The CDR3 sequence is 16 residues long. Unmatched junction bases numbered 6, after V lost 0 bases and J lost 5 bases. The CDR3 bases are TGCGCCAGCAGCCAAGATGGGCAGGGGGCCTATCAGCCCCAGCATTTT. Translating it yields CASSQDGQGAYQPQHF.

The V gene is TRBV4-2, the J gene TRBJ2-5; D is undetermined. V lost 0 bases to trimming and J lost 5 bases, with 1 base between them. The CDR3 spans 11 residues. Germline V CDR1 and CDR2: LGHNA, YNFKEQ. The CDR3 DNA is TGTGCCAGCAGCCAAGATGAGACCCAGTACTTC. Its translation: CASSQDETQYF.

V is TRBV2 and J is TRBJ2-7, with TRBD1 matching 11 bases. Germline CDR1 is SNHLY and CDR2 is FYNNEI. After removal of 6 bases from V and 5 bases from J, the junction contained 9 bases not matched to a gene. The CDR3 has 15 amino acids. CDR3 amino acids: CASRVRDRGIDEQYF. The CDR3 bases are TGTGCCAGCAGAGTCCGGGACAGGGGGATCGACGAGCAGTACTTC.